The 29 T cell receptor beta chains listed next were all sequenced from one sample in a study of regulatory T cells in long-lasting Graves disease. The authors built TCR beta libraries using iRepertoire HTBI primers and Arm-PCR of CDR3 regions. TCRdb recomputed calls from the multiplex PCR reads with MiXCR, one row per CDR3 protein. The sample shows around 460,000 distinct CDR3 sequences, approximately 23% of them seen only once. This sample's time point: persistent/refractory GD, antithyroid drugs over 5 years with positive TRAb. Scientists built the TCR library using RNA that was extracted from PBMCs. The sample consisted of peripheral blood mononuclear cells (PBMCs), taken when the disease was refractory, from a patient treated with antithyroid drugs. The source is a female donor with Graves disease.

This clonotype has a handful of counts. The J gene is TRBJ2-1, the V gene TRBV2; D unclear. CDR1 SNHLY and CDR2 FYNNEI come from the germline V gene. Trimming removed 6 bases at V and 0 bases at J, with 15 bases between. The CDR3 spans 16 residues. CDR3 residues: CASRSGLAGSYNEQFF. CDR3 coding DNA: TGTGCCAGCAGGTCTGGCCTGGCTGGCTCCTACAATGAGCAGTTCTTC.

This clonotype appeared a few times. The chain employs TRBV30 and TRBJ2-7, with 8 positions matching TRBD2. In germline, CDR1 is GTSNPN, CDR2 SVGIG (reference sequence). V was clipped by 2 bases and J by 9 bases; unmatched bases: 9. CDR3 size: 13 residues. The CDR3 spells CAWSTSGAYGQYF. CDR3 sequence (DNA): TGTGCCTGGAGTACTAGCGGTGCTTATGGGCAGTACTTC.

Many counts were recorded for this clonotype. The chain has TRBV6-2 or TRBV6-3 and TRBJ1-1; weak D call: TRBD1 (6 bases). Germline loops: CDR1 MNHEY, CDR2 SVGEGT. The CDR3 totals 12 residues. V was cut by 6 bases and J by 8 bases, with 13 bases left in between. CDR3 in DNA: TGTGCCAGCAGACCCGGGACACCCGAAGCTTTCTTT. It codes for CASRPGTPEAFF.

This clonotype was observed at least ten times. The V and J genes are TRBV20-1 and TRBJ1-1; D is unclear. Germline lookup yields CDR1 DFQATT and CDR2 SNEGSKA (reference sequence). CDR3 length: 13 amino acids. V was cut by 0 bases and J by 6 bases, with 11 bases left in between. The CDR3 is CSARDRYTAEAFF. The CDR3 region has the DNA TGCAGTGCTAGAGATAGGTATACGGCTGAAGCTTTCTTT.

This clonotype appeared a few times. This sequence joins TRBV28 and TRBJ2-3; 7 positions match TRBD2. Looked up from germline, CDR1 is MDHEN and CDR2 is SYDVKM. This CDR3 is 16 amino acids long. V was pared by 5 bases and J by 0 bases, with 8 bases of the junction left unmatched. The CDR3 reads CASSPLLARSTDTQYF. CDR3 DNA sequence: TGTGCCAGCAGTCCGCTACTAGCGCGAAGCACAGATACGCAGTATTTT. Drawing the rest from reference TRBV28 and TRBJ2-3, the complete variable domain is DVKVTQSSRYLVKRTGEKVFLECVQDMDHENMFWYRQDPGLGLRLIYFSYDVKMKEKGDIPEGYSVSREKKERFSLILESASTNQTSMYLCASSPLLARSTDTQYFGPGTRLTVL.

On this clonotype: At one of its ends the junction is not consistent with the germline gene, which may arise from a read error. The chain has TRBV7-7 and TRBJ2-5; 10 bases map to TRBD2. The CDR3 totals 15 residues. CDR1 is SSHAT and CDR2 is FNYEAQ in the germline V gene (reference sequence). The CDR3 DNA sequence: TGTGCTAGCAGCCTTAGCGGGAGGACGAGAGAGACCCAGTACTTC. It is translated as CASSLSGRTRETQYF. Combining the CDR3 with reference TRBV7-7 and TRBJ2-5 gives the whole variable domain GAGVSQSPRYKVTKRGQDVTLRCDPISSHATLYWYQQALGQGPEFLTYFNYEAQPDKSGLPSDRFSAERPEGSISTLTIQRTEQRDSAMYRCASSLSGRTRETQYFGPGTRLLVL.

The chain employs TRBV29-1 and TRBJ2-7; D gene unclear. V gave up 4 bases and J gave up 2 bases, with 9 bases separating them. The CDR3 runs to 12 residues. Germline V gene data show CDR1 as SQVTM and CDR2 as ANQGSEA. This CDR3 is CSVVGETYEQYF. Here the CDR3 DNA reads TGCAGCGTTGTTGGAGAAACCTACGAGCAGTACTTC.

At least ten counts were recorded for this clonotype. The J gene is TRBJ2-2, the V gene TRBV6-2 or TRBV6-3; the D gene is possibly TRBD2 (6 bases). This CDR3 is built from 15 residues. CDR1 MNHEY and CDR2 SVGEGT come from the germline V gene. Trimming took 6 bases from V and 4 from J, leaving 15 bases between them. CDR3: CASSARDSSTGELFF. The CDR3 bases are TGTGCCAGCAGCGCGAGGGACTCAAGCACCGGGGAGCTGTTTTTT.

This clonotype was recorded many times. The V call is TRBV6-5, the J call TRBJ1-1; the D is unclear. CDR3 length equals 13 residues. The germline V gene has CDR1 MNHEY and CDR2 SVGAGI. Trimming took 3 bases from V and 3 from J, leaving 8 bases between them. This chain's CDR3 is CASSYLRDTEAFF. The CDR3 DNA sequence: TGTGCCAGCAGTTATTTACGGGACACTGAAGCTTTCTTT.

This clonotype was seen ten or more times. The chain employs TRBV2 and TRBJ1-4, with 10 bases that match TRBD1. In germline, CDR1 is SNHLY, CDR2 FYNNEI. This CDR3 has 14 residues. The V and J ends lost 10 bases and 7 bases, in that order; junction bases with no gene match: 9. The CDR3 is CATSLDRGLEKLFF. The CDR3 DNA is TGTGCCACATCACTAGACAGGGGGCTTGAAAAACTGTTTTTT. Full variable domain (outside the CDR3, taken from reference TRBV2 and TRBJ1-4): EPEVTQTPSHQVTQMGQEVILRCVPISNHLYFYWYRQILGQKVEFLVSFYNNEISEKSEIFDDQFSVERPDGSNFTLKIRSTKLEDSAMYFCATSLDRGLEKLFFGSGTQLSVL.

This clonotype turned up a few times. The chain is built from TRBV11-2 and TRBJ2-7; 9 bases fit TRBD1. The CDR3 length is 14 residues. Germline CDR1 SGHAT, CDR2 FQNNGV. After removal of 4 bases from V and 6 bases from J, the junction contained 7 bases not matched to a gene. In nucleotides, the CDR3 is TGTGCCAGCAGCTCGGGGACAGGGAACGTCGAGCAGTACTTC. Amino acid sequence: CASSSGTGNVEQYF.

This clonotype showed up many times. The rearrangement joins TRBV10-3 to TRBJ1-3, with D hard to call. Germline CDR1 is ENHRY and CDR2 is SYGVKD. The CDR3 runs 13 residues. The V end was cut by 9 bases, the J end by 2 bases, with 11 bases between. CDR3 region: CAITGDPGNTIYF. The CDR3 DNA is TGTGCCATAACCGGAGATCCTGGAAACACCATATATTTT.

This clonotype was detected many times. This chain uses TRBV28 with TRBJ2-2; possibly TRBD2 for D (5 bases). Germline CDR1 and CDR2: MDHEN and SYDVKM. The CDR3 is 19 amino acids. Trimming pared 4 bases from V and 3 bases from J, leaving 24 bases between. The CDR3 bases are TGTGCCAGCAGTTCCGGAAAGGACTTTCAATCCTATGACACCGGGGAGCTGTTTTTT. This sequence encodes CASSSGKDFQSYDTGELFF.

The CDR3 sequence is CASSLGLAVGELFF. Written as DNA, the CDR3 is TGTGCCAGCAGCTTGGGACTAGCCGTCGGGGAGCTGTTTTTT. The chain recombines TRBV7-2 with TRBJ2-2, with 9 bases identical to TRBD2. The CDR3 consists of 14 residues. The germline CDR1 and CDR2 sequences are SGHTA and FQGNSA. With V trimmed by 3 bases and J by 7 bases, 3 bases remained unmatched.

Many counts were recorded for this clonotype. The chain employs TRBV30 and TRBJ1-6; 7 bases line up with TRBD1. The V and J ends lost 4 bases and 10 bases, in that order; junction bases with no gene match: 16. This CDR3 spans 16 amino acids. Germline CDR1 is GTSNPN and CDR2 is SVGIG (reference sequence). CDR3 sequence (DNA): TGTGCCTGGACCCCCCCCGGGACAGTGCCAGGGTCACCCCTCCACTTT. It yields the protein CAWTPPGTVPGSPLHF.

The chain links TRBV10-3 to TRBJ1-2; TRBD1 matches at 9 bases. This CDR3 contains 15 residues. Trimming cost V 0 bases and J 6 bases; bases outside gene matches: 5. Germline V gene lookup returns CDR1 ENHRY and CDR2 SYGVKD. CDR3 in amino acids: CAISESGQGRDGYTF. As DNA, the CDR3 is TGTGCCATCAGTGAGTCTGGACAGGGGAGGGATGGCTACACCTTC.

V usage is TRBV6-1 and J usage is TRBJ1-5; possible D gene TRBD1, 6 bases. This CDR3 contains 15 residues. V dropped 6 bases and J dropped 5 bases, with 17 bases sitting between them. Germline V gene sequence: CDR1 MNHNS, CDR2 SASEGT. In DNA form, the CDR3 reads TGTGCCAGCAGCCTCCTGGGGACATTTGATCAGCCCCAGCATTTT. This codes for CASSLLGTFDQPQHF.

This clonotype was counted many times. The J gene is TRBJ2-7, the V gene TRBV2; D is perhaps TRBD1 (6 bases). CDR3 length: 13 amino acids. V lost 5 bases and J lost 1, with 9 bases in between. Germline assignment: CDR1 SNHLY and CDR2 FYNNEI. DNA of the CDR3: TGTGCCAGCAGTACAGGGTTATCCTACGAGCAGTACTTC. Its protein is CASSTGLSYEQYF.

J is TRBJ1-1 and V is TRBV19; no clear D. The CDR3 length is 15 residues. From germline, CDR1 is LNHDA and CDR2 SQIVND (reference sequence). V was pared by 6 bases and J by 0 bases, with 14 bases between. The CDR3 region is CASSPPRQLNTEAFF. The CDR3 DNA reads TGTGCCAGTAGCCCACCTCGGCAACTGAACACTGAAGCTTTCTTT.

This clonotype has more than one count but fewer than ten. The rearrangement joins TRBV12-3 or TRBV12-4 to TRBJ1-3, with a tentative D call TRBD1 (5 bases). The CDR3 is 14 amino acids. V lost 5 bases and J lost 4, with 12 bases in between. For the CDR3, the DNA is TGTGCCAGCAGTCCTGAAGGGGACGGAAACACCATATATTTT. Translated: CASSPEGDGNTIYF.

The sample holds many counts of this clonotype. The rearrangement uses TRBV28 and TRBJ2-7; D gene uncertain. The CDR3 covers 15 residues. Germline V gene lookup returns CDR1 MDHEN and CDR2 SYDVKM. The ends were cut back, 7 bases at V and 0 bases at J, with 16 bases in the middle. The CDR3 region is CASTLLLGSSYEQYF. The CDR3 nucleotides read TGTGCCAGCACCCTCCTTCTGGGGTCCTCCTACGAGCAGTACTTC.

Only a few counts were recorded for this clonotype. V and J are TRBV7-2 and TRBJ1-6, with TRBD1 as a possible D gene (5 bases). The CDR3 is 14 residues long. Germline assignment: CDR1 SGHTA and CDR2 FQGNSA. Trimming removed 1 base from V and 10 bases from J, with 11 bases in between. The CDR3 reads CASSLEEGYSPLHF. CDR3 sequence (DNA): TGTGCCAGCAGCTTAGAAGAGGGGTACTCACCCCTCCACTTT.

This clonotype was observed a single time. The gene calls are TRBV7-9 and TRBJ2-3; possible D gene TRBD2, 5 bases. The CDR3 totals 15 residues. CDR1 SEHNR and CDR2 FQNEAQ come from the germline V gene (reference sequence). Trimming stripped 6 bases from V and 4 bases from J, with 17 bases between. CDR3 sequence reads: CASSLRGSSADTQYF. CDR3 nucleotides: TGTGCCAGCAGTCTCCGGGGAAGTTCCGCAGATACGCAGTATTTT.

Worth noting for this clonotype: An end of the junction does not agree with germline; a read error may underlie this. This chain connects TRBV28 to TRBJ2-2, with D perhaps TRBD1 or TRBD2 (5 bases each). The germline V gene encodes CDR1 MDHEN and CDR2 SYDVKM. The CDR3 is 12 amino acids. The CDR3 loop is CASSLGDGELLF. Written as DNA, the CDR3 is TGTGCCAGCAGTTTAGGGGACGGGGAGCTGCTTTTT. The variable domain in full, completed from reference TRBV28 and TRBJ2-2, reads DVKVTQSSRYLVKRTGEKVFLECVQDMDHENMFWYRQDPGLGLRLIYFSYDVKMKEKGDIPEGYSVSREKKERFSLILESASTNQTSMYLCASSLGDGELLFGEGSRLTVL.

The chain recombines TRBV5-1 with TRBJ1-2; D is perhaps TRBD1 (6 bases). CDR3 length: 15 residues. V was trimmed by 1 base and J by 12 bases, leaving 22 bases between them. Germline CDR1 and CDR2: SGHRS and YFSETQ. The CDR3 sequence is CASSLRGTQKGGHTF. CDR3 sequence (DNA): TGCGCCAGCAGCTTGCGAGGGACGCAAAAGGGGGGCCACACCTTC. The full variable domain, rest sourced from reference TRBV5-1 and TRBJ1-2, is KAGVTQTPRYLIKTRGQQVTLSCSPISGHRSVSWYQQTPGQGLQFLFEYFSETQRNKGNFPGRFSGRQFSNSRSEMNVSTLELGDSALYLCASSLRGTQKGGHTFGSGTRLTVV.

This clonotype was detected only a few times. The V call is TRBV5-4, the J call TRBJ2-5, with 9 bases lining up with TRBD1. Trimming at V came to 4 bases and at J to 5 bases, leaving 6 bases not matched to a gene. CDR1 is SGHNT and CDR2 is YYREEE in the germline V gene (reference sequence). This CDR3 comprises 14 residues. The CDR3 reads CASSTDRGSETQYF. CDR3 in DNA: TGTGCCAGCAGCACGGACAGGGGCAGCGAGACCCAGTACTTC.

The sample holds many counts of this clonotype. The chain is built from TRBV6-5 and TRBJ1-6; D not certain. The CDR3 runs 13 residues. Germline V lookup: CDR1 MNHEY, CDR2 SVGAGI. Trimming stripped 2 bases from V and 17 bases from J, with 16 bases between. The CDR3: CASSYPPGSGVHF. CDR3 DNA sequence: TGTGCCAGCAGTTACCCTCCGGGATCAGGCGTCCACTTT.

The V and J genes are TRBV6-2 or TRBV6-3 and TRBJ2-6; no firm D call. Deletions cut 4 bases from V and 1 base from J, with 11 bases between. The V gene's germline CDR1 is MNHEY and CDR2 SVGEGT. The CDR3 covers 16 residues. The CDR3 sequence: CASSSDLISGANVLTF. CDR3 nucleotides: TGTGCCAGCAGTTCCGATCTGATATCTGGGGCCAACGTCCTGACTTTC.

In its sample, this clonotype was seen many times. The gene calls are TRBV6-5 and TRBJ2-7; D gene uncertain. CDR3 size: 12 residues. Germline assignment: CDR1 MNHEY and CDR2 SVGAGI. Between the trimmed V and J ends, which lost 2 bases and 4 bases, there was a span of 6 bases. The CDR3 sequence: CASSYNPYEQYF. CDR3 in DNA: TGTGCCAGCAGTTACAACCCGTACGAGCAGTACTTC.